The next 32 T cell receptor beta chains were all read from a single sample in a study of blood T cell repertoires in COVID-19. Some clones are missing from TCRdb's copy, which holds only in-frame ones; the method was immunoSEQ multiplex PCR. The sample lists some 260,000 clones; 70% to 90% were seen once. What was sequenced was peripheral blood. The receptors derive from a man aged 18 to 29 with active or convalescent COVID-19.

The table lists this clone with a few counts. The gene calls are TRBV7-9 and TRBJ2-2; D might be TRBD2 (6 bases). Trimming shortened V by 8 bases and J by 5 bases, and 18 bases separated the two germline ends. The CDR3 is made up of 15 amino acids. Germline V gene lookup returns CDR1 SEHNR and CDR2 FQNEAQ (reference sequence). Here the CDR3 reads CASSNGEVRTGELFF. For the CDR3, the DNA is TGTGCCAGCTCGAACGGGGAGGTCCGGACCGGGGAGCTGTTTTTT. The full variable domain, in which reference TRBV7-9 and TRBJ2-2 provide the parts outside the CDR3, is DTGVSQNPRHKITKRGQNVTFRCDPISEHNRLYWYRQTLGQGPEFLTYFQNEAQLEKSRLLSDRFSAERPKGSFSTLEIQRTEQGDSAMYLCASSNGEVRTGELFFGEGSRLTVL.

The V gene is TRBV2, the J gene TRBJ1-1; D is ambiguous. The CDR3 sequence is 11 residues long. Germline assignment: CDR1 SNHLY and CDR2 FYNNEI. Deletions cut 2 bases from V and 8 bases from J, with 6 bases between. The CDR3 here is CASSESPEAFF. CDR3 sequence (DNA): TGTGCCAGCAGTGAAAGCCCCGAAGCTTTCTTT.

This clone occurred a few times. The rearrangement links TRBV6-2 or TRBV6-3 to TRBJ2-6; D is possibly TRBD1 (6 bases). CDR3 size: 15 residues. Germline lookup yields CDR1 MNHEY and CDR2 SVGEGT. Trimming stripped 2 bases from V and 4 bases from J, with 9 bases between. The CDR3 bases are TGTGCCAGCAGTTACGAGGGGGTCGGGGCCAACGTCCTGACTTTC. Translation: CASSYEGVGANVLTF.

The chain employs TRBV5-1 and TRBJ2-3; D call uncertain. Trimming cost V 0 bases and J 4 bases, with 9 bases left between them. The CDR3 loop spans 14 amino acids. Per germline, CDR1 SGHRS and CDR2 YFSETQ. This CDR3 is CASSLGSSADTQYF. CDR3 nucleotide sequence: TGCGCCAGCAGCTTGGGGTCCAGCGCAGATACGCAGTATTTT.

This clone appeared once. CDR3 in amino acids: CASSPGGLDGYTF. CDR3 sequence (DNA): TGTGCCAGCAGTCCAGGGGGCTTGGATGGCTACACCTTC. This chain joins TRBV6-5 and TRBJ1-2, with 8 nucleotides matching TRBD1. This CDR3 contains 13 residues. From germline, CDR1 is MNHEY and CDR2 SVGAGI. V trimming: 5 bases; J trimming: 6 bases; junction bases outside the gene matches: 5.

The chain is built from TRBV7-2 and TRBJ2-1; 7 nucleotides match TRBD2. The junction had 9 bases not matched to a gene; V was cut back by 8 bases and J by 2 bases. CDR1 SGHTA and CDR2 FQGNSA come from the germline V gene. CDR3 length equals 15 residues. As DNA, the CDR3 is TGTGCCAGCCTTTCGGGGCTAGCGGCCTACAATGAGCAGTTCTTC. Amino acids: CASLSGLAAYNEQFF.

This chain links TRBV3-1 (or the pseudogene TRBV3-2) with TRBJ1-1; D uncertain. Germline lookup yields CDR1 LGHDT and CDR2 YNNKEL (reference sequence). This CDR3 is 14 amino acids long. Deletions cut 3 bases from V and 3 bases from J, with 11 bases between. CDR3: CASSHSGRDTEAFF. In DNA, the CDR3 is TGTGCCAGCAGCCACTCCGGGCGGGACACTGAAGCTTTCTTT.

The chain has TRBV19 and TRBJ2-2; TRBD1 matches 9 bases. Losses at the gene ends were 4 bases for V and 1 base for J; bases not matched to a gene: 7. Germline lookup yields CDR1 LNHDA and CDR2 SQIVND (reference sequence). This CDR3 is built from 17 residues. As DNA, the CDR3 is TGTGCCAGTAGTAAAATCGGGACAGGGTGGAACACCGGGGAGCTGTTTTTT. Translating gives CASSKIGTGWNTGELFF.

The V gene is TRBV7-6, the J gene TRBJ2-1; tentative D call: TRBD1 (6 bases). V lost 4 bases and J 0 bases, leaving 13 bases between the germline ends. Germline V lookup: CDR1 SGHVS, CDR2 FNYEAQ. The CDR3 covers 16 residues. In nucleotides, the CDR3 is TGTGCCAGCAGCTCCACAGGGTCCGGCTCCTACAATGAGCAGTTCTTC. This sequence encodes CASSSTGSGSYNEQFF.

The V call is TRBV18, the J call TRBJ1-3, with 7 bases fitting TRBD1. The CDR3 has 15 amino acids. The germline V gene has CDR1 KGHSH and CDR2 LQKENI. V lost 3 bases to trimming and J lost 0 bases; unmatched junction nucleotides: 2. CDR3: CASSPGTASGNTIYF. DNA of the CDR3: TGTGCCAGCTCACCCGGGACAGCCTCTGGAAACACCATATATTTT.

The chain carries TRBV10-3 and TRBJ2-1, with a possible D match to TRBD2 (6 bases). The V gene lost 7 bases and the J gene lost 4 bases, with 20 bases spanning the gap. CDR3 size: 16 residues. Germline V gene data show CDR1 as ENHRY and CDR2 as SYGVKD. CDR3 loop: CAITNRGSGSYNEQFF. In nucleotides, the CDR3 is TGTGCCATCACCAACCGAGGTAGCGGAAGTTACAATGAGCAGTTCTTC.

The chain uses TRBV2 and TRBJ1-3, with a possible D match to TRBD1 (5 bases). Trimming pared 7 bases from V and 3 bases from J, leaving 28 bases between. The length of the CDR3 is 19 residues. Germline-derived CDR1 and CDR2 are SNHLY and FYNNEI. CDR3 protein: CASKFGTAGPPNGGNTIYF. In DNA form, the CDR3 reads TGTGCCAGCAAGTTCGGGACTGCAGGCCCGCCTAACGGTGGAAACACCATATATTTT.

J is TRBJ1-5 and V is TRBV29-1; maybe TRBD1 (6 bases). The V end was cut by 6 bases, the J end by 3 bases, with 9 bases between. CDR1 and CDR2 from the germline V gene are SQVTM and ANQGSEA. This CDR3 is 12 amino acids long. CDR3 coding DNA: TGCAGCGTAGGACAGTCCAATCAGCCCCAGCATTTT. Protein: CSVGQSNQPQHF.

The chain couples TRBV4-3 to TRBJ1-2; D may be TRBD1 (6 bases). This CDR3 comprises 15 residues. The V end was cut by 6 bases, the J end by 3 bases, with 17 bases between. Germline V gives CDR1 LGHNA, CDR2 YSLEER. The CDR3 reads CASRPGHGTDYGYTF. For the CDR3, the DNA is TGCGCCAGCAGGCCGGGACACGGAACTGACTATGGCTACACCTTC.

The chain carries TRBV19 and TRBJ1-4; TRBD1 might be the D (6 bases). Germline CDR1 is LNHDA and CDR2 is SQIVND (reference sequence). Trimming left V 1 base short and J 3 bases short, with 12 bases between. This CDR3 comprises 16 residues. CDR3 protein: CASSIGQERSNEKLFF. The CDR3 region has the DNA TGTGCCAGTAGTATAGGACAGGAGCGATCTAATGAAAAACTGTTTTTT.

This clone was seen ten or more times. The chain has TRBV7-9 and TRBJ2-7, with D possibly matching TRBD2 (6 bases). The length of the CDR3 is 15 residues. Deletions cut 1 base from V and 2 bases from J, with 12 bases between. Germline V lookup: CDR1 SEHNR, CDR2 FQNEAQ (reference sequence). Written as DNA, the CDR3 is TGTGCCAGCAGCTTAGGCGGGGAGGTAGCCTACGAGCAGTACTTC. It translates to CASSLGGEVAYEQYF.

This chain uses TRBV2 with TRBJ1-1; 7 positions match TRBD1. The germline V gene has CDR1 SNHLY and CDR2 FYNNEI. Trimming at V came to 3 bases and at J to 0 bases, leaving 4 bases not matched to a gene. This CDR3 region has 15 residues. This chain's CDR3 is CASSEQGVLNTEAFF. The CDR3 region has the DNA TGTGCCAGCAGTGAGCAGGGGGTTCTGAACACTGAAGCTTTCTTT.

This sequence joins TRBV6-6 and TRBJ1-1; D not certain. Trimming took off 5 bases at V and 0 bases at J, with 7 bases between the two ends. The germline V gene has CDR1 MNHNY and CDR2 SVGAGI (reference sequence). The CDR3 has 13 amino acids. DNA of the CDR3: TGTGCCAGCAGTCCCCGCGTGAACACTGAAGCTTTCTTT. This sequence encodes CASSPRVNTEAFF.

The V call is TRBV5-4, the J call TRBJ2-3, with 15 nucleotides matching TRBD2. Germline V gene data show CDR1 as SGHNT and CDR2 as YYREEE (reference sequence). Germline trimming cut 4 bases from V and 3 bases from J; bases unmatched to any gene: 9. The CDR3 is made up of 18 amino acids. CDR3 in DNA: TGTGCCAGCAGCACGAGGACTAGCGGGGGGGCAAGGACAGATACGCAGTATTTT. As protein: CASSTRTSGGARTDTQYF.

This chain uses TRBV2 with TRBJ1-5, with D perhaps TRBD1 (6 bases). The germline gives CDR1 SNHLY, CDR2 FYNNEI. The V end lost 6 bases, the J end lost 0 bases, and 12 bases lay between the germline ends. There are 15 residues in the CDR3. CDR3 loop: CASRAVGGSNQPQHF. The CDR3 region has the DNA TGTGCCAGCAGAGCTGTAGGGGGTAGCAATCAGCCCCAGCATTTT.

This sequence joins TRBV29-1 and TRBJ1-2; possibly TRBD1 for D (6 bases). This CDR3 contains 12 residues. V was cut by 7 bases and J by 8 bases, with 17 bases left in between. Germline assignment: CDR1 SQVTM and CDR2 ANQGSEA. CDR3 nucleotides: TGCAGCGCCGACAGGCTTCTGAGGGGCTACACCTTC. It specifies CSADRLLRGYTF.

This clone was seen only once. This chain joins TRBV4-3 and TRBJ2-6; D is uncertain. The V end was cut by 8 bases, the J end by 1 base, with 12 bases between. CDR1 is LGHNA and CDR2 is YSLEER in the germline V gene. This CDR3 has 15 amino acids. The chain's CDR3 is CASAPGPSGANVLTF. CDR3 in DNA: TGCGCCAGCGCTCCTGGGCCATCTGGGGCCAACGTCCTGACTTTC.

The CDR3 loop reads CASSLGGRGHGYTF. The DNA for the CDR3 is TGTGCCAGCAGCTTGGGAGGCAGGGGGCACGGCTACACCTTC. The J gene is TRBJ1-2, the V gene TRBV5-5; 8 bases match TRBD1. The CDR3 consists of 14 residues. Germline-derived CDR1 and CDR2 are SGHKS and YYEKEE (reference sequence). Losses at the gene ends were 0 bases for V and 8 bases for J; bases not matched to a gene: 6. Together with reference TRBV5-5 and TRBJ1-2, the CDR3 gives the full variable domain: DAGVTQSPTHLIKTRGQQVTLRCSPISGHKSVSWYQQVLGQGPQFIFQYYEKEERGRGNFPDRFSARQFPNYSSELNVNALLLGDSALYLCASSLGGRGHGYTFGSGTRLTVV.

V usage is TRBV9 and J usage is TRBJ2-3; 7 bases match TRBD1. The CDR3 extends over 19 amino acids. After removal of 0 bases from V and 0 bases from J, the junction contained 13 bases not matched to a gene. CDR1 is SGDLS, CDR2 YYNGEE, per germline. The CDR3 region is CASSVGPGQTGSSTDTQYF. CDR3 DNA sequence: TGTGCCAGCAGCGTAGGACCGGGACAGACGGGGTCTAGCACAGATACGCAGTATTTT.

The chain joins TRBV3-1 (or the pseudogene TRBV3-2) to TRBJ2-5; D may be TRBD2 (6 bases). The V end lost 0 bases, the J end lost 5 bases, and 16 bases lay between the germline ends. There are 16 residues in the CDR3. The germline gives CDR1 LGHDT, CDR2 YNNKEL (reference sequence). In DNA, the CDR3 is TGTGCCAGCAGCCAAGATCTAGGAGGGGCCGCGGAGACCCAGTACTTC. Its translation: CASSQDLGGAAETQYF.

V gene TRBV6-5 combines with J gene TRBJ1-2, with 7 bases that match TRBD1. Germline lookup yields CDR1 MNHEY and CDR2 SVGAGI. V lost 6 bases, J lost 8 bases, and 12 bases stayed unmatched. The CDR3 totals 14 residues. The DNA for the CDR3 is TGTGCCAGCAGAGCGACAGGGAGTTCGGAAGGCTACACCTTC. This encodes CASRATGSSEGYTF.

The V gene is TRBV7-8, the J gene TRBJ1-2; D gene uncertain. Germline loops: CDR1 SGHVS, CDR2 FQNEAQ. The length of the CDR3 is 14 residues. Trimming took 1 base from V and 8 from J, leaving 14 bases between them. CDR3 region: CASSLVEGRKGYTF. As DNA, the CDR3 is TGTGCCAGCAGCTTAGTAGAGGGCCGAAAAGGCTACACCTTC. The full variable domain, rest sourced from reference TRBV7-8 and TRBJ1-2, is GAGVSQSPRYKVAKRGQDVALRCDPISGHVSLFWYQQALGQGPEFLTYFQNEAQLDKSGLPSDRFFAERPEGSVSTLKIQRTQQEDSAVYLCASSLVEGRKGYTFGSGTRLTVV.

This chain joins TRBV3-1 (or the pseudogene TRBV3-2) and TRBJ1-2; no clear D gene. V lost 2 bases and J lost 2, with 12 bases in between. This CDR3 has 15 residues. Germline CDR1 reads LGHDT; CDR2 reads YNNKEL (reference sequence). The CDR3: CASSQYASTNYGYTF. The DNA for the CDR3 is TGTGCCAGCAGCCAATATGCTTCCACAAACTATGGCTACACCTTC.

The chain recombines TRBV7-6 with TRBJ1-1; TRBD1 aligns across 7 bases. V was clipped by 5 bases and J by 0 bases; unmatched bases: 6. The CDR3 is 15 residues long. Germline lookup yields CDR1 SGHVS and CDR2 FNYEAQ. This chain's CDR3 is CASSHGQALNTEAFF. The DNA of the CDR3 is TGTGCCAGCAGCCATGGACAGGCGCTGAACACTGAAGCTTTCTTT.

This sequence joins TRBV7-9 and TRBJ2-7; D may be TRBD1 (6 bases). This CDR3 comprises 12 residues. Trimming shortened V by 4 bases and J by 4 bases, and 8 bases separated the two germline ends. Per the germline V gene, CDR1 is SEHNR and CDR2 is FQNEAQ (reference sequence). CDR3 in amino acids: CASSYTGYEQYF. For the CDR3, the DNA is TGTGCCAGCAGCTACACAGGGTACGAGCAGTACTTC. The full variable domain, its missing parts supplied by reference TRBV7-9 and TRBJ2-7, is DTGVSQNPRHKITKRGQNVTFRCDPISEHNRLYWYRQTLGQGPEFLTYFQNEAQLEKSRLLSDRFSAERPKGSFSTLEIQRTEQGDSAMYLCASSYTGYEQYFGPGTRLTVT.

V gene TRBV11-2 combines with J gene TRBJ1-6; D is perhaps TRBD1 (5 bases). V was trimmed by 1 base and J by 11 bases, leaving 24 bases between them. Germline V CDR1 and CDR2: SGHAT, FQNNGV. The length of the CDR3 is 18 residues. CDR3 coding DNA: TGTGCCAGCAGCTTAGGGATGGAGGGAGCAGGGAGTCGAGCACCCCTCCACTTT. Translation: CASSLGMEGAGSRAPLHF.

The chain has TRBV15 and TRBJ2-4, with 7 bases matching TRBD1. This CDR3 contains 19 residues. CDR1 is LNHNV and CDR2 is YYDKDF in the germline V gene (reference sequence). Unmatched junction bases numbered 16, after V lost 5 bases and J lost 0 bases. The CDR3 DNA reads TGTGCCACCAGCGCACGCAGACAGGGTCCCACCCTAGCCAAAAACATTCAGTACTTC. This gives the protein CATSARRQGPTLAKNIQYF.